This T cell receptor (beta chain) was captured by sequencing in a study of cytomegalovirus exposure and HLA in healthy donors (dated by TCRdb to between 2016 and 2019). About the investigation overall: An earlier analysis of approximately 640 of the donors reported about 250 Gb of sequence data and 117 million unique TCR beta sequences from roughly 200 million T cells. Roughly 300 gigabases of sequencing data and tens of millions of unique TCR sequences made up an early release that covered fewer than 650 HLA-typed donors. Of the roughly 410 genotyped donors, roughly 80% were placed in the genetic ancestry cluster associated with self-reported Caucasian donors. The study was designed to test whether signatures of past pathogen exposure could be identified by cataloging public T cell receptors. The T cell repertoires of 666 subjects were profiled by immunosequencing and related to cytomegalovirus serostatus. Besides the first cohort of 666 subjects, a separate validation cohort made up of 120 different subjects was used. To predict cytomegalovirus infection status, the study brought together high-throughput TCR immunosequencing, statistical association of individual TCRs with disease status, and machine learning. A later analysis re-analyzed previously published TCR beta repertoires from 650 to 800 donors and added high-resolution HLA genotyping to study TCR occurrence patterns. In the later analysis, no new phenotypic data were used to find candidate immune exposures; instead, reliance was placed on TCR beta sequences and their occurrence across donors. An earlier analysis of fewer than 700 of the donors applied high-throughput TCR beta sequencing to assess whether each TCR beta V gene segment acted as functional or pseudogenic. Donor age, sex, ethnicity and CMV serostatus were compiled alongside the repertoire data. A later genetic analysis used genome-wide SNP genotypes for about 65% of the roughly 670 donors, treating that subset as a discovery cohort. Every repertoire in the discovery cohort had been generated on one and the same sequencing platform. HLA typing included class I and class II loci at four-digit resolution. The number of typed donors differed by locus: about 620-640 for A, B, C, DRB1 and DQB1; 522 for DQA1; approximately 600 for DPA1; and about 470 for DPB1. Five DR-DQ haplotypes were treated as single units for association and clustering because of strong linkage in the cohort. Among around 400 genotyped donors of the cohort, an average of around 240,000 unique TCR beta nucleotide sequences were sequenced per donor, roughly 18% of them non-productive. Overall study outcomes, separate from this receptor: According to a later analysis, TCR association rates differed among HLA loci, with DRB1 alleles showing the most associated TCRs and HLA-C alleles showing the fewest. The study listed 164 TCR beta chains as associated with cytomegalovirus. Some IMGT-functional V segments, including TRBV6-2 and TRBV6-3, could not be distinguished by the 87-base-pair reads and were therefore excluded. Broadly in line with IMGT annotations, most TCR beta V segments showed up in productive rearrangements about 90% or about 30% of the time in an earlier analysis of 450 to 600 of the donors. The only immune exposure information available for the cohort was CMV serostatus. A further reported finding was that TCR beta sequences accurately predicted the HLA-A and HLA-B alleles for most subjects in the first cohort. According to a later genetic analysis, donors in an Asian-associated ancestry cluster had fewer N-insertions in productive TCRs than the approximately 700-donor mean. In vitro tests confirmed that a few of the cytomegalovirus-associated TCR beta chains recognize cytomegalovirus antigens. The presence/absence analyses assumed that sequencing depth was roughly uniform across donors, and that assumption may not be true. Correlated functional status among segregating V segments might be attributable to linkage disequilibrium, but an unknown experimental factor could not be ruled out. The authors suggested that the approach could potentially be generalized to other disease states and immunological phenotypes. Assigning TCR associations to individual alleles was difficult when HLA alleles, especially DR and DQ, strongly co-occurred. Specific HLA alleles were associated with roughly 16,000 TCR beta sequences at a false discovery rate of 0.05 in a later analysis. In a later genetic analysis, a missense DCLRE1C variant was associated with V-gene and J-gene trimming of TCR beta chains, and the association was replicated in an independent cohort. While some public TCRs were present in many individuals, most TCR sequences turned up only very rarely across donors. The cohort was sequenced for TCR beta chains only, and without alpha or paired-chain data the features that could be detected were limited. A later analysis found that most CMV-associated TCR beta chains appeared HLA-restricted, with HLA associations seemingly driven largely by CMV exposure. Cytomegalovirus status was reported to be diagnosed by the classifier with high specificity and sensitivity in both the original and validation cohorts. The earlier analysis of fewer than 750 of the donors excluded roughly 17 rarely observed V segments, including chromosome 9 orphons, because counts were too low. In a later analysis, HLA-associated TCR beta chains were found to be more clonally expanded and to have lower generation probabilities than equally common non-associated chains. The sequencing pipeline was judged likely to have produced a cluster of highly shared sequence variants as a technical artifact. Because HLA typing was unavailable for some donors at each locus, only the typed subset was used in association tests. A later analysis reported that several top co-occurrence clusters appeared linked to parvovirus B19, influenza, CMV and Epstein-Barr virus.

The receptor library was made with the immunoSEQ multiplex PCR assay. For the multiplex PCR, a mixture combining 60 forward primers for TCR Vbeta segments and 13 reverse primers for TCR Jbeta segments was used. The CDR3 region of rearranged TCR beta genes was amplified from genomic DNA with a multiplex PCR assay. On the Illumina HiSeq System, the amplified TCR beta libraries were sequenced as 87-base-pair reads. The authors processed their data as follows. In a later analysis, about 80 million unique TCR beta chains were counted across the 500 to 850 repertoires, and roughly 11 million of these chains were shared by at least two donors. Raw reads were error-corrected and collapsed into unique sequences by a nearest-neighbor algorithm in which closely related sequences were merged to remove PCR and sequencing errors. Alignment of CDR3 sequences to IMGT reference sequences was used to assign V, D and J gene segments. Each retained sequence needed at least a six-nucleotide match to both a V gene segment and a J gene segment. A rearrangement counted as productive if the CDR3 had no stop codons and remained in frame with V and J, and every other rearrangement counted as non-productive. CDR3 was defined according to IMGT convention as the region running from the second conserved V-encoded cysteine to the conserved J-encoded phenylalanine. In an earlier analysis of 500 to 650 of the donors, sequences lacking an unambiguous match to a single V gene segment were excluded. An earlier analysis of approximately 590 of the donors classified V segments as functional when productive rearrangements were above 56.7% and as segregating when the standard deviation between donors was above 5%. A statistical classification framework was built for diagnosing cytomegalovirus status from the catalog of TCR beta chain sequences. V and J gene assignment, in a later analysis, came from comparing TCR nucleotide sequences with IMGT/GENE-DB human TR gene sequences. In a later analysis, CDR3 sequences and most-parsimonious VDJ recombination scenarios were assigned using the TCRdist pipeline. In a later analysis, each TCR beta chain was defined by its CDR3 amino acid sequence together with its V-gene family, and reads lacking a unique V-gene family were excluded. As a way to deal with suspected cross-contamination and a sequencing artifact, a later analysis dropped hundreds of nucleotide sequences that were highly shared and had low generation probability. A later analysis calculated a clonal expansion index for each public chain from normalized within-repertoire ranks of inferred template counts. Generation probabilities in a later analysis came from a VDJ recombination model fitted to out-of-frame rearrangements, and those results were checked against IGoR. In a later analysis, hypergeometric tests were used to score TCR-TCR, TCR-HLA and TCR-CMV co-occurrence, with a repertoire-size bias correction applied to TCR pairs. False discovery rates were estimated in a later analysis by permuting HLA or CMV assignments 20 times. In a later analysis, co-occurring TCRs were grouped using DBSCAN, with TCRdist sequence similarity added in when clustering inside HLA-allele-positive subsets. Co-occurrence clustering excluded repertoires with fewer than 30,000 or more than 120,000 public chains, plus five with anomalous nucleotide sharing. In its TCRdb copy, this immuneACCESS table keeps in-frame sequences only and misses some clones. Where compared with another copy, unresolved V genes explain less than half of these, and the others have no known cause. V and J calls and clone size come straight from that table; D and trimming were deduced from the DNA. The sample records more than 95,000 clones, about 82% of which are singletons. The ten largest clones represent 1.9% of the sample.

The cohort was made up of 666 healthy bone marrow donors. Cohort members were all nominally healthy when sampled, although unrecorded immune exposures were likely present. The donor was CMV seronegative and was included in the group of several hundred seronegative cohort members. Each donor provided a peripheral blood sample, and peripheral blood mononuclear cells were used for TCR beta sequencing. The Qiagen DNeasy Blood Extraction Kit was used to extract genomic DNA from the blood cell samples. Remarks on this clone: What antigen it recognizes has not been identified. The junction does not match germline at one end; this may be a read error.

The CDR3 numbers 13 residues from cysteine through phenylalanine. Of the read, only the CDR3 DNA is kept; its 39 bases are in frame from base 1. Per the germline V gene (reference sequence), SGHNT is the CDR1 and YYREEE is the CDR2. The V and J segments used are TRBV5-4 and TRBJ1-2; TRBD1 lines up with 7 middle nucleotides. The sequencing sample was made of PBMCs. The sequence derives from a man aged 45-65 years in good health and CMV-seronegative. The nucleotide sequence is given as TGTGCCAGCAGCTCGACAGGGAACTATGGCTACGCCTTC. Its coded protein is CASSSTGNYGYAF.